Listed below are T cell receptor beta chains from one sample, sequenced in a study of blood T cell repertoires in COVID-19. The data were produced by immunoSEQ multiplex PCR, yet TCRdb's version contains in-frame clones alone and is incomplete. Here the sample spans some 97,000 clones, more than 85% being singletons. Sequencing used peripheral blood. These receptors all stem from a man aged 45-65 years with active COVID-19. The CDR3 runs from the conserved cysteine through the conserved F or W. D genes are given only for firm matches. Only part of the rows carry a size: once, few, many, or a class if the clone is expanded.

CDR3nt,CDR3aa,v_gene,j_gene,d_gene,abundance
TGTGCCACCAGCAGATCAATCGTTACAGTAAACACCGGGGAGCTGTTTTTT,CATSRSIVTVNTGELFF,TRBV15,TRBJ2-2,.,.
TGCGCCAGCAGCCCTGGACAGAGCAATCAGCCCCAGCATTTT,CASSPGQSNQPQHF,TRBV5-1,TRBJ1-5,.,.
TGTGCCAGCAGTTCCCCAGCGGGGGACAGTGAGACCCAGTACTTC,CASSSPAGDSETQYF,TRBV6-5,TRBJ2-5,.,.
TGTGCCAGCAGCCAAGGGACCAGACGGACACTGGGGGCCAACGTCCTGACTTTC,CASSQGTRRTLGANVLTF,TRBV3-1/TRBV3-2,TRBJ2-6,.,.
TGTGCCAGCAGCTCCCCGGGACAGAGCACAGATACGCAGTATTTT,CASSSPGQSTDTQYF,TRBV5-4,TRBJ2-3,TRBD1,.
TGTGCCAGCAGGCAGGGGGCCGCAGATACGCAGTATTTT,CASRQGAADTQYF,TRBV12-3/TRBV12-4,TRBJ2-3,TRBD1,.
TGCGCCAGCAGTCACCAACACAGGGGGCGCGGGAATGAGCAGTTCTTC,CASSHQHRGRGNEQFF,TRBV23-1,TRBJ2-1,TRBD1,.
TGTGCCAGCAGCCCTAACCCACCGTACGACGTCCTGACTTTC,CASSPNPPYDVLTF,TRBV7-3,TRBJ2-6,.,.
TGTGCCAGCAGCTACGTCGCGGGGGGGACCTACAATGAGCAGTTCTTC,CASSYVAGGTYNEQFF,TRBV7-8,TRBJ2-1,TRBD2,.
TGTGCCAGCAGTGATGGGACTTACGACACCGGGGAGCTGTTTTTT,CASSDGTYDTGELFF,TRBV2,TRBJ2-2,.,.
TGTGCCAGCAGCGAAGGACAGGCAGGCACAGATACGCAGTATTTT,CASSEGQAGTDTQYF,TRBV5-4,TRBJ2-3,TRBD1,.
TGTGCCAGCAGCAAAGGGGGGACAGGGGTCTACAATGAGCAGTTCTTC,CASSKGGTGVYNEQFF,TRBV3-1/TRBV3-2,TRBJ2-1,TRBD1,.
TGTGCCAGCACTGCCAGCAAGCGGAACTATGGCTACACCTTC,CASTASKRNYGYTF,TRBV28,TRBJ1-2,.,.
TGCGCCAGCAGCTCCCTAGGCAATGAGCAGTTCTTC,CASSSLGNEQFF,TRBV4-1,TRBJ2-1,.,.
TGTGCCAGCAGCTTAGCGCTTGCGTACCAAGAGACCCAGTACTTC,CASSLALAYQETQYF,TRBV7-9,TRBJ2-5,.,.
TGTGCCAGCAGTCCTAATTCGGGGTTCACAGATACGCAGTATTTT,CASSPNSGFTDTQYF,TRBV27,TRBJ2-3,.,many
TGTGCCACCAGTGATGTAGGTGACAGGGCCGGAGGCCTCTATGGCTACACCTTC,CATSDVGDRAGGLYGYTF,TRBV24-1,TRBJ1-2,TRBD1,.
TGTGCCAGTAGTTCGACCCGGACAGGGATGTTTGGAAACACCATATATTTT,CASSSTRTGMFGNTIYF,TRBV19,TRBJ1-3,TRBD1,.
TGTGCCACCGGGACAGGGGACTCACCCCTCCACTTT,CATGTGDSPLHF,TRBV15,TRBJ1-6,TRBD1,.
TGCAGCGTTGTGGATTTCGGAGGGGAGAAGAACAATGAGCAGTTCTTC,CSVVDFGGEKNNEQFF,TRBV29-1,TRBJ2-1,.,.